This T cell receptor beta chain originates from a study of cytomegalovirus exposure and HLA in healthy donors. Germline V gene sequence: CDR1 GTSNPN, CDR2 SVGIG (reference sequence). The CDR3 is 11 residues long. V shed 4 bases and J shed 2 bases, with 5 bases lying between them. With 60 Vbeta and 13 Jbeta primers, the PCR was carried out. Data came from immunoSEQ multiplex PCR; TCRdb stores just in-frame clones and leaves some out. This table has under 110,000 clones, less than 85% appearing once. The chain links TRBV30 to TRBJ1-2; D ambiguous. Material for sequencing was PBMCs. The receptor was derived from a man aged 60 to 69 in good health and CMV-seronegative. The CDR3 here is CAWKSNYGYTF. In DNA, the CDR3 is TGTGCCTGGAAAAGCAACTATGGCTACACCTTC.